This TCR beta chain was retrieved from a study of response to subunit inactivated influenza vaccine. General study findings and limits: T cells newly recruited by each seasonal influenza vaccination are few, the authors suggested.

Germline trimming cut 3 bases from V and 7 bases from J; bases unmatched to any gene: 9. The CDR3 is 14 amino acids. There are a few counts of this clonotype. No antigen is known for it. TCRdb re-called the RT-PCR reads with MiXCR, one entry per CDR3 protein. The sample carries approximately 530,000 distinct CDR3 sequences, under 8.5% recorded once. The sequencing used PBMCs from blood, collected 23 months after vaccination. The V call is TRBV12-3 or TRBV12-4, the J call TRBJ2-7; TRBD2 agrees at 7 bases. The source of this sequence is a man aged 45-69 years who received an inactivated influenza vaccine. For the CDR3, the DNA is TGTGCCAGCAGTTTCGGCGGGAGAACTGGGGAGCAGTACTTC. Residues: CASSFGGRTGEQYF.